What follows are 21 T cell receptor beta chains derived from one specimen sequenced in a study of CD8 T cells in Susac syndrome. With random hexamers, reverse transcription was performed on 0.5 to 1 ug of RNA. TCRdb reprocessed the immunoSEQ multiplex PCR reads with MiXCR, giving one entry per CDR3 protein. Found here are 95,000 to 150,000 distinct CDR3 sequences, over 85% of them singletons; the top ten hold 0.07% to 0.09%. The material sequenced was CD4+ T cells from PBMCs. The receptors were sampled from a human donor in good health.

The rearrangement links TRBV12-3 or TRBV12-4 to TRBJ2-5; no clear D. Trimming shortened V by 5 bases and J by 6 bases, and 4 bases separated the two germline ends. The CDR3 covers 10 residues. Here the CDR3 reads CASSAKTQYF. The CDR3 DNA follows: TGTGCCAGCAGTGCTAAGACCCAGTACTTC.

The chain carries TRBV7-2 and TRBJ2-5; maybe TRBD1 (5 bases). V shed 5 bases and J shed 5 bases, with 12 bases lying between them. The CDR3 sequence is 13 residues long. Looked up from germline, CDR1 is SGHTA and CDR2 is FQGNSA. In DNA form, the CDR3 reads TGTGCCAGCAGCCTGCTAGGGGCGGAGACCCAGTACTTC. Protein sequence: CASSLLGAETQYF. Full variable domain (outside the CDR3, taken from reference TRBV7-2 and TRBJ2-5): GAGVSQSPSNKVTEKGKDVELRCDPISGHTALYWYRQSLGQGLEFLIYFQGNSAPDKSGLPSDRFSAERTGGSVSTLTIQRTQQEDSAVYLCASSLLGAETQYFGPGTRLLVL.

This sequence joins TRBV3-1 and TRBJ2-7; D is unclear. CDR1 LGHDT and CDR2 YNNKEL come from the germline V gene (reference sequence). Trimming removed 1 base at V and 2 bases at J, with 9 bases between. The CDR3 runs to 14 residues. CDR3 residues: CASSQAYDTYEQYF. CDR3 nucleotides: TGTGCCAGCAGCCAAGCTTACGACACCTACGAGCAGTACTTC.

The genes are TRBV11-2 and TRBJ2-7; TRBD2 is a possible D gene (6 bases). From germline, CDR1 is SGHAT and CDR2 FQNNGV. This CDR3 comprises 14 residues. Deletions cut 7 bases from V and 2 bases from J, with 15 bases between. CDR3 loop: CASTKTRIAYEQYF. The CDR3 coding sequence is TGTGCCAGCACCAAGACTAGAATTGCCTACGAGCAGTACTTC.

The V and J genes are TRBV5-1 and TRBJ2-7, with D maybe TRBD1 (6 bases). The CDR3 consists of 14 residues. Germline assignment: CDR1 SGHRS and CDR2 YFSETQ. The germline V and J ends were trimmed by 0 bases and 4 bases, with 11 bases remaining between them. The CDR3 coding sequence is TGCGCCAGCAGCTTGGTTAGGGGGAGATACGAGCAGTACTTC. This codes for CASSLVRGRYEQYF.

This clonotype was seen just once. The gene calls are TRBV14 and TRBJ1-5; the D gene is possibly TRBD1 (6 bases). CDR3 length: 14 amino acids. CDR1 and CDR2 (germline): SGHDN, FVKESK. The V end was cut by 6 bases, the J end by 9 bases, with 18 bases between. CDR3 residues: CASSTNNRVGPQHF. In DNA form, the CDR3 reads TGTGCCAGCAGTACGAACAACAGGGTGGGGCCCCAGCATTTT.

The gene calls are TRBV2 and TRBJ2-7; 10 nucleotides align to TRBD1. After removal of 5 bases from V and 2 bases from J, the junction contained 6 bases not matched to a gene. The CDR3 loop spans 15 amino acids. Germline loops: CDR1 SNHLY, CDR2 FYNNEI. The chain's CDR3 is CASSQGQGKTYEQYF. CDR3 nucleotides: TGTGCCAGCAGTCAGGGACAGGGGAAGACCTACGAGCAGTACTTC.

The V gene is TRBV29-1, the J gene TRBJ1-1; D call uncertain. The CDR3 length is 13 residues. Germline V CDR1 and CDR2: SQVTM, ANQGSEA. V was trimmed by 4 bases and J by 2 bases, leaving 11 bases between them. CDR3 DNA sequence: TGCAGCGTTGTACCACAGCGTAACACTGAAGCTTTCTTT. Its protein product is CSVVPQRNTEAFF.

The chain recombines TRBV27 with TRBJ2-5, with D possibly TRBD1 on 7 matching bases. Trimming shortened V by 6 bases and J by 5 bases, and 10 bases separated the two germline ends. Germline V gene data show CDR1 as MNHEY and CDR2 as SMNVEV (reference sequence). This CDR3 has 12 amino acids. In DNA form, the CDR3 reads TGTGCCAGCAGGTCAGGGGGGGAGACCCAGTACTTC. It translates to CASRSGGETQYF.

The genes are TRBV7-2 and TRBJ2-2; tentatively, D is TRBD2 (6 bases). Germline CDR1 reads SGHTA; CDR2 reads FQGNSA. This CDR3 comprises 14 residues. The V end was cut by 2 bases, the J end by 4 bases, with 8 bases between. CDR3 nucleotide sequence: TGTGCCAGCAGCTTATACGGGGGCACCGGGGAGCTGTTTTTT. Residues: CASSLYGGTGELFF.

J is TRBJ2-5 and V is TRBV2; D tentatively fits TRBD1 or TRBD2 (6 bases each). Germline CDR1 SNHLY, CDR2 FYNNEI. Trimming removed 6 bases from V and 5 bases from J, with 13 bases in between. This CDR3 has 13 residues. DNA for the CDR3: TGTGCCAGCAGATACGGGGGCGGGGAGACCCAGTACTTC. Its translation: CASRYGGGETQYF.

This clonotype was detected only once. The genes are TRBV10-3 and TRBJ1-2, with 7 bases that match TRBD1. Germline values: CDR1 ENHRY, CDR2 SYGVKD. Trimming took 6 bases from V and 2 from J; bases not matched to a gene: 3. The CDR3 spans 13 residues. The CDR3 reads CAIRKGQNYGYTF. CDR3 sequence (DNA): TGTGCCATCAGGAAGGGACAGAACTATGGCTACACCTTC.

This chain joins TRBV10-3 and TRBJ2-5, with 7 positions matching TRBD2. J was trimmed by 6 bases and V by 4 bases; bases with no gene match: 8. The CDR3 spans 14 residues. In germline, CDR1 is ENHRY, CDR2 SYGVKD. Here the CDR3 DNA reads TGTGCCATCAGTGTATCTCGGACTAGTAAGACCCAGTACTTC. As protein: CAISVSRTSKTQYF.

V is TRBV5-1 and J is TRBJ1-1; D gene uncertain. Per the germline V gene, CDR1 is SGHRS and CDR2 is YFSETQ. V lost 3 bases to trimming and J lost 4 bases, with 10 bases between them. CDR3 length equals 13 residues. This CDR3 is CASSSTASTEAFF. The CDR3 region has the DNA TGCGCCAGCAGCTCGACTGCCTCCACTGAAGCTTTCTTT.

The chain links TRBV20-1 to TRBJ2-7, with D perhaps TRBD2 (5 bases). Germline V gene lookup returns CDR1 DFQATT and CDR2 SNEGSKA (reference sequence). The germline V and J ends were trimmed by 0 bases and 0 bases, with 9 bases remaining between them. The CDR3 covers 14 residues. The CDR3 reads CSARDFSGSYEQYF. CDR3 DNA sequence: TGCAGTGCTAGAGATTTCAGCGGCTCCTACGAGCAGTACTTC.

This clonotype was counted only a few times. The gene calls are TRBV18 and TRBJ2-7; D is possibly TRBD2 (6 bases). The germline V gene has CDR1 KGHSH and CDR2 LQKENI. V lost 3 bases and J 1 base, leaving 7 bases between the germline ends. There are 13 residues in the CDR3. The DNA for the CDR3 is TGTGCCAGCTCACCGGGACTTTCCTACGAGCAGTACTTC. It yields the protein CASSPGLSYEQYF.

The genes are TRBV7-2 and TRBJ2-1, with 8 positions matching TRBD2. The V segment lost 0 bases and the J segment 0 bases; nucleotides outside the gene matches: 1. In germline, CDR1 is SGHTA, CDR2 FQGNSA. This CDR3 is built from 16 residues. The CDR3 protein is CASSLASGSSYNEQFF. The CDR3 region has the DNA TGTGCCAGCAGCTTAGCAAGCGGGAGCTCCTACAATGAGCAGTTCTTC.

V is TRBV9 and J is TRBJ2-7, with TRBD2 as a possible D gene (7 bases). Trimming removed 4 bases from V and 0 bases from J, with 17 bases in between. CDR1 and CDR2 from the germline V gene are SGDLS and YYNGEE. The CDR3 runs 16 residues. As DNA, the CDR3 is TGTGCCAGCAGCTCAGGGGAGGGCGCCAGCTCCTACGAGCAGTACTTC. Protein: CASSSGEGASSYEQYF.

This rearrangement joins TRBV7-2 to TRBJ2-7; TRBD2 is a possible D gene (5 bases). V was clipped by 1 base and J by 7 bases, with 14 bases between them. The CDR3 is 14 amino acids. CDR1 SGHTA and CDR2 FQGNSA come from the germline V gene. CDR3 nucleotides: TGTGCCAGCAGCTTAGGCGGCGAACTAGTGGAGCAGTACTTC. Amino acid sequence: CASSLGGELVEQYF.

This chain links TRBV6-5 with TRBJ1-3; D is ambiguous. V lost 4 bases and J 5 bases, leaving 9 bases between the germline ends. From germline, CDR1 is MNHEY and CDR2 SVGAGI. The CDR3 extends over 13 amino acids. CDR3 nucleotides: TGTGCCAGCAGTTCACCCCGACGAAACACCATATATTTT. Translation gives CASSSPRRNTIYF.

The chain joins TRBV10-3 to TRBJ2-5; no clear D. CDR3 length equals 14 residues. Per the germline V gene, CDR1 is ENHRY and CDR2 is SYGVKD. V shed 4 bases and J shed 1 base, with 10 bases lying between them. CDR3 protein: CAISVYGRQETQYF. In DNA, the CDR3 is TGTGCCATCAGTGTATACGGGCGCCAAGAGACCCAGTACTTC.